Each of the 5 T cell receptor beta chains below was sequenced from the same sample in a study of cytomegalovirus exposure and HLA in healthy donors. Assay: immunoSEQ multiplex PCR; the TCRdb copy retains only in-frame clones and omits some. The sample gives 100,000 to 150,000 clones, roughly 95% of which show up once; about 1.7% is in the top ten. The sample was PBMCs. The receptors here all came from a man between 18 and 29 years old in good health and CMV-seronegative.

The chain uses TRBV28 and TRBJ2-7; D ambiguous. This CDR3 is 14 amino acids long. The ends were cut back, 6 bases at V and 2 bases at J, with 14 bases in the middle. The germline V gene has CDR1 MDHEN and CDR2 SYDVKM. The CDR3 region is CASSSGLITYEQYF. The CDR3 DNA sequence: TGTGCCAGCAGCTCGGGTCTCATAACCTACGAGCAGTACTTC.

The chain recombines TRBV28 with TRBJ1-1; perhaps TRBD1 as D (6 bases). Germline V CDR1 and CDR2: MDHEN, SYDVKM. V gave up 5 bases and J gave up 8 bases, with 18 bases separating them. The CDR3 extends over 14 amino acids. CDR3 DNA: TGTGCCAGCAGTGGAAGGGACACTAAAGACGAAGCTTTCTTT. Translating it yields CASSGRDTKDEAFF. Looking up the rest from reference TRBV28 and TRBJ1-1 gives the full variable domain: DVKVTQSSRYLVKRTGEKVFLECVQDMDHENMFWYRQDPGLGLRLIYFSYDVKMKEKGDIPEGYSVSREKKERFSLILESASTNQTSMYLCASSGRDTKDEAFFGQGTRLTVV.

The chain employs TRBV5-1 and TRBJ2-5; TRBD1 is a possible D gene (5 bases). V dropped 1 base and J dropped 3 bases, with 13 bases sitting between them. The CDR3 runs to 15 residues. The germline CDR1 and CDR2 sequences are SGHRS and YFSETQ. The chain's CDR3 is CASSLRAGLEETQYF. CDR3 coding DNA: TGCGCCAGCAGCTTGAGGGCAGGGTTAGAAGAGACCCAGTACTTC.

V gene TRBV4-3 combines with J gene TRBJ2-7; TRBD1 matches 7 bases. Germline loops: CDR1 LGHNA, CDR2 YSLEER. V was clipped by 5 bases and J by 3 bases; unmatched bases: 13. The CDR3 spans 16 residues. In DNA form, the CDR3 reads TGCGCCAGCAGCTTGGGAACCCAGGGACAGAACTACGAGCAGTACTTC. It codes for CASSLGTQGQNYEQYF.

This rearrangement joins TRBV28 to TRBJ1-3, with TRBD1 as a possible D gene (6 bases). Trimming stripped 5 bases from V and 4 bases from J, with 12 bases between. CDR3 length equals 14 residues. Germline V gives CDR1 MDHEN, CDR2 SYDVKM. The CDR3 nucleotides are TGTGCCAGCAGTCCAGGGGCGCGGGGAAACACCATATATTTT. Its protein is CASSPGARGNTIYF.